This T cell receptor (beta chain) is drawn from a study of vaccination and CD4 T cells after COVID-19. Background on the study: In the control cultures, a CEFX pool, an HIV-1 Nef pool, or no peptide was supplied.

Points on this clonotype: The antigen remains undetermined.

The CDR3 loop spans 12 amino acids. Trimming pared 0 bases from V and 3 bases from J, leaving 3 bases between. Germline values: CDR1 SEHNR, CDR2 FQNEAQ (reference sequence). The treatment is: approximately nine-day PBMC culture with coronavirus spike peptide pools or control peptides (ViraFEST assay). Sequenced with the Oncomine TCR Beta short-read assay was DNA taken from cultured CD4+ T cells. Investigators obtained genomic DNA by extraction from cultured CD4+ T cells. TCRdb ran MiXCR on the PCR reads and lists one entry per CDR3 protein. Of 15,000 to 25,000 distinct CDR3 sequences in the sample, 45% to 50% were seen once.

The starting material was CD4+ T cells from blood, cultured in vitro, obtained before SARS-CoV-2 vaccination. The receptor comes from a human donor who had recovered from COVID-19. The V call is TRBV7-9, the J call TRBJ2-7; D remains ambiguous. CDR3 region: CASSLADYEQYF. In DNA form, the CDR3 reads TGTGCCAGCAGCTTAGCCGACTACGAGCAGTACTTC.